Listed below are T cell receptor beta chains from one sample, sequenced in a study of a mutant IDH1 vaccine in newly diagnosed glioma. No antigen has been identified for these receptors. TCRdb's copy holds only in-frame clones and misses some; the assay was immunoSEQ multiplex PCR. The repertoire holds around 25,000 clones, with roughly 80% as singletons. This specimen consisted of PBMCs, obtained from a glioma patient whose treatment included an IDH1 peptide vaccine. Receptor source: a woman between 18 and 30 years old with glioma. The CDR3 runs from the conserved cysteine through the conserved F or W. Each record gives: V gene, clone size, J gene, D gene, CDR3 DNA, CDR3 protein. A D gene is named only where the DNA matches it firmly. Clone size is not always given. Where it is, it says once, few, many or a class for expanded clones.

TRBV5-1	once	TRBJ2-7	TRBD2	TGCGCCAGCAGCTTCGGTGGGGAGGGATACGAGCAGTACTTC	CASSFGGEGYEQYF
TRBV19	NA	TRBJ2-7	TRBD2	TGTGCCAGTAGCCAAATAGCGGGACGGGGGGTCGGCGAGCAGTACTTC	CASSQIAGRGVGEQYF
TRBV4-1	NA	TRBJ2-6	NA	TGCGCCAGCAGCCCCTTGACCGACAGCTCTGGGGCCAACGTCCTGACTTTC	CASSPLTDSSGANVLTF
TRBV10-3	few	TRBJ1-3	NA	TGTGCCGCCGAGGGGGGTTCGACGGGAAACACCATATATTTT	CAAEGGSTGNTIYF
TRBV2	NA	TRBJ2-7	NA	TGTGCCAGCAGTGAAGGGCAGATGTACGAGCAGTACTTC	CASSEGQMYEQYF
TRBV7-2	NA	TRBJ2-1	TRBD2	TGTGCCAGCAGAGGACTAGCGGGGGCCACGAGCTCCTACAATGAGCAGTTCTTC	CASRGLAGATSSYNEQFF
TRBV9	NA	TRBJ2-7	NA	TGTGCCAGCAGCGTAGAAGGGGGTCGCTACGAGCAGTACTTC	CASSVEGGRYEQYF
TRBV7-2	NA	TRBJ1-2	NA	TGTGCCAGCAGCTTAGTGGAGGGTTCATACTATGGCTACACCTTC	CASSLVEGSYYGYTF
TRBV4-3	NA	TRBJ1-5	NA	TGCGCCAGCAGCCAAGATGGTTCCCCGCGGGGGACCCAGCATTTT	CASSQDGSPRGTQHF
TRBV5-6	NA	TRBJ2-7	TRBD1	TGTGCCAGCAGATTCGGGACAGGGGGCGTCGACGAGCAGTACTTC	CASRFGTGGVDEQYF
TRBV28	NA	TRBJ2-7	TRBD1	TGTGCCAGCAGTTTAGTCAGGGGGAACAAGCAGTACTTC	CASSLVRGNKQYF
TRBV7-9	NA	TRBJ2-2	TRBD2	TGTGCCAGCAGCCCCCGTCGACTAGCGGGAGATTCGAACACCGGGGAGCTGTTTTTT	CASSPRRLAGDSNTGELFF
TRBV7-8	NA	TRBJ1-2	NA	TGTGCCAGCAGCCGTACTGAGATATCTAACTATGGCTACACCTTC	CASSRTEISNYGYTF
TRBV5-1	few	TRBJ2-2	TRBD1	TGCGCCAGCAGACTCAGGACAGGGGAAGAGGAGCTGTTTTTT	CASRLRTGEEELFF
TRBV7-9	NA	TRBJ2-7	TRBD1	TGTGCCAGCAGCGTTCGGGGACAGGGGCCACACTACGAGCAGTACTTC	CASSVRGQGPHYEQYF
TRBV6-4	NA	TRBJ2-5	NA	TGTGCCAGCAGCGCCCTCCCAGGGAGCCAAGAGACCCAGTACTTC	CASSALPGSQETQYF
TRBV21-1	NA	TRBJ1-5	NA	TGTGCCAGCAGCAAAAGCCGCAACAGGCTCAATCAGCCCCAGCATTTT	CASSKSRNRLNQPQHF
TRBV6-1	NA	TRBJ1-5	NA	TGTGCCAGCAGTGAACAGGGGAATCAGCCCCAGCATTTT	CASSEQGNQPQHF
TRBV14	NA	TRBJ2-3	NA	TGTGCCAGCAGCATTATCAGCACAGATACGCAGTATTTT	CASSIISTDTQYF
TRBV10-3	few	TRBJ1-1	NA	TGTGCCATCAGTGCCCGATCAGGGTCCGAAGCTTTCTTT	CAISARSGSEAFF
TRBV5-4	NA	TRBJ2-3	TRBD2	TGTGCCAGCAGCCGAGGGACTAGCGGGAGGGCTAACACAGATACGCAGTATTTT	CASSRGTSGRANTDTQYF
TRBV29-1	NA	TRBJ2-7	TRBD2	TGCAGCGTCCGGGCGGGAGATTACTACGAGCAGTACTTC	CSVRAGDYYEQYF
TRBV5-8	NA	TRBJ2-7	NA	TGTGCCAGCACTCCCAGGGCGAGGTACGAGCAGTACTTC	CASTPRARYEQYF
TRBV30	NA	TRBJ2-1	TRBD2	TGTGCCTGCCCAGCGGGGAGCTCCTACAATGAGCAGTTCTTC	CACPAGSSYNEQFF
TRBV6-1	NA	TRBJ2-7	NA	TGTGCCAGCGCGGGACATCACTTCTCGTACGAGCAGTACTTC	CASAGHHFSYEQYF
TRBV7-8	NA	TRBJ2-3	TRBD1	TGTGCCAGCAGCAAAACAGGGGTGTATTTAGATACGCAGTATTTT	CASSKTGVYLDTQYF
TRBV7-9	NA	TRBJ2-7	TRBD1	TGTGCCAGCAGCCGTCCGGGACAGGGGTACGAGCAGTACTTC	CASSRPGQGYEQYF
TRBV6-6	few	TRBJ1-5	TRBD1	TGTGCCAGCAGGTCCACAGGGGGCGTTCAGCCCCAGCATTTT	CASRSTGGVQPQHF
TRBV5-5	NA	TRBJ2-5	NA	TGTGCCAGCAGCTTGGCAGGCACGCAAGAGACCCAGTACTTC	CASSLAGTQETQYF
TRBV6-1	NA	TRBJ1-1	NA	TGTGCCAGCAGTGACCCCCGGGGTAGGGCCACTGAAGCTTTCTTT	CASSDPRGRATEAFF
TRBV19	NA	TRBJ1-3	NA	TGTGCCAGTAGTAGGGGGACTCGCTCTGGAAACACCATATATTTT	CASSRGTRSGNTIYF
TRBV6-1	NA	TRBJ1-2	NA	TGTGCCAGCAGTGAAGGCGGTCACAGGAGCTATGGCTACACCTTC	CASSEGGHRSYGYTF
TRBV5-6	NA	TRBJ1-2	TRBD1	TGTGCCAGCAGCTTTGGACAGGGGGCGCTTGGCTACACCTTC	CASSFGQGALGYTF
TRBV29-1	NA	TRBJ2-3	NA	TGCAGCGTTGAAGCAGGGTGGGCCTCCTACACAGATACGCAGTATTTT	CSVEAGWASYTDTQYF
TRBV19	NA	TRBJ1-1	TRBD1	TGTGCCAGTAGTGCGACAGGGAGCACTGAAGCTTTCTTT	CASSATGSTEAFF
TRBV27	NA	TRBJ2-1	NA	TGTGCCAGCAGTTTCGGACAGTACAATGAGCAGTTCTTC	CASSFGQYNEQFF
TRBV7-9	NA	TRBJ1-1	NA	TGTGCCAGCAGCTTAGAGCTTGAAGCTTTCTTT	CASSLELEAFF
TRBV5-1	NA	TRBJ1-2	NA	TGCGCCAGCAGCCCGGACGGCGTTGTGATTGGTGGCTACACCTTC	CASSPDGVVIGGYTF
TRBV7-2	NA	TRBJ2-5	TRBD2	TGTGCCAGCAGCTTAGCGAGCGGGGGTTGGGAGACCCAGTACTTC	CASSLASGGWETQYF
TRBV19	NA	TRBJ1-2	NA	TGTGCCAGTAGTCTGAAGACCCCCAGGAGCTACACCTTC	CASSLKTPRSYTF
TRBV5-5	NA	TRBJ2-5	NA	TGTGCCAGCAGCTTGGAGTCGTATCAAGAGACCCAGTACTTC	CASSLESYQETQYF
TRBV5-4	NA	TRBJ1-2	NA	TGTGCCAGCAGCTCTAGAGATAACTATGGCTACACCTTC	CASSSRDNYGYTF
TRBV2	few	TRBJ1-4	NA	TGTGCCAGTAAGGGGGTTCGTGAAAAACTGTTTTTT	CASKGVREKLFF